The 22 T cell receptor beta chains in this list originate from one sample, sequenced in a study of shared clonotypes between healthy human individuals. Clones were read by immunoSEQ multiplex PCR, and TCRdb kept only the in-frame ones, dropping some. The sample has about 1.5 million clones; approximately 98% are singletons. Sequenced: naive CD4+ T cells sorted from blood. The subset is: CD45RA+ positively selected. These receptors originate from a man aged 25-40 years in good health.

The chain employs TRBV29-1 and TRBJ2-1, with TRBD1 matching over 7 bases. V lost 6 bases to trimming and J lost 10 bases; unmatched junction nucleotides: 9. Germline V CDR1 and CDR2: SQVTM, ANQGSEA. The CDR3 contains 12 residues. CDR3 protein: CSVRRDSWEQFF. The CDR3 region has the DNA TGCAGCGTCCGCCGGGACAGCTGGGAGCAGTTCTTC.

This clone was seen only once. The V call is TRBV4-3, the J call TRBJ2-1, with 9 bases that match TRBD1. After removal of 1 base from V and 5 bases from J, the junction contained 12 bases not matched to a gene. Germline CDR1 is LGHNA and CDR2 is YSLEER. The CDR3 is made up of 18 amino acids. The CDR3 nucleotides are TGCGCCAGCAGCCAAGGGCTCACCGGGACAGGGACTCACAATGAGCAGTTCTTC. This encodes CASSQGLTGTGTHNEQFF.

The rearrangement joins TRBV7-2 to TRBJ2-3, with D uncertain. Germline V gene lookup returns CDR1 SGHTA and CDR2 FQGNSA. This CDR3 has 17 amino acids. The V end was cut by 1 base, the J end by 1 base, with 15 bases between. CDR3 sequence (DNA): TGTGCCAGCAGCTTAGGCCCCCCGAACGAAGGCACAGATACGCAGTATTTT. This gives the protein CASSLGPPNEGTDTQYF.

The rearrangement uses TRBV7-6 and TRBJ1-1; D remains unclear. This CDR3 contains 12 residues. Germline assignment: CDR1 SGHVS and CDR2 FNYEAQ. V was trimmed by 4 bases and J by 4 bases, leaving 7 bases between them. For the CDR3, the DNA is TGTGCCAGCAGCTCTTACTTCACTGAAGCTTTCTTT. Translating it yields CASSSYFTEAFF.

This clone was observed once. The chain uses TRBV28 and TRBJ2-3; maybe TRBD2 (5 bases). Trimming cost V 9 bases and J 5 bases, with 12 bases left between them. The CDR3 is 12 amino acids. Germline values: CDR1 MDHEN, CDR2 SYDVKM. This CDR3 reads CASWTSGDTQYF. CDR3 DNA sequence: TGTGCCAGTTGGACTTCAGGAGATACGCAGTATTTT.

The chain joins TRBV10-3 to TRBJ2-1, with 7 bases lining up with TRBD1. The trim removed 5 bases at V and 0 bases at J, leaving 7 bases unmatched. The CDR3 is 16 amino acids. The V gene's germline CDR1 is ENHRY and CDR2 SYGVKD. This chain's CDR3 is CAISTKTGSSYNEQFF. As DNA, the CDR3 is TGTGCCATCAGTACTAAGACAGGGAGCTCCTACAATGAGCAGTTCTTC.

The CDR3 reads CASSPRYTEAFF. CDR3 DNA: TGTGCCAGCAGCCCCAGGTACACTGAAGCTTTCTTT. The J gene is TRBJ1-1, the V gene TRBV7-2; D ambiguous. Germline V gene sequence: CDR1 SGHTA, CDR2 FQGNSA. The V gene lost 5 bases and the J gene lost 3 bases, with 7 bases spanning the gap. This CDR3 spans 12 amino acids.

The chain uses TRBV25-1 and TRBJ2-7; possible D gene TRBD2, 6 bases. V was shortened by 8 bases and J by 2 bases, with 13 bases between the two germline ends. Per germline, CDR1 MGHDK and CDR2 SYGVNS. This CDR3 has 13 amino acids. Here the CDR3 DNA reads TGTGCCAGCGTACTTCCGGGAGCCTACGAGCAGTACTTC. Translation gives CASVLPGAYEQYF.

The CDR3 reads CASSHGQGEQYF. For the CDR3, the DNA is TGTGCCAGCAGCCATGGACAAGGGGAGCAGTATTTT. V gene TRBV6-1 combines with J gene TRBJ2-3; a weak D match, TRBD1 (5 bases). Germline V CDR1 and CDR2: MNHNS, SASEGT. The CDR3 covers 12 residues. With 6 bases removed from V and 11 bases from J, the gap between germline ends came to 15 bases.

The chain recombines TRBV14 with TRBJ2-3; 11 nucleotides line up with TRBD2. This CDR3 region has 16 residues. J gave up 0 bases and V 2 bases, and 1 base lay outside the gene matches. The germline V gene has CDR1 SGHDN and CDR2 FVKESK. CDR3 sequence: CASSQTSGGSTDTQYF. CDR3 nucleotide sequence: TGTGCCAGCAGCCAAACTAGCGGGGGAAGCACAGATACGCAGTATTTT.

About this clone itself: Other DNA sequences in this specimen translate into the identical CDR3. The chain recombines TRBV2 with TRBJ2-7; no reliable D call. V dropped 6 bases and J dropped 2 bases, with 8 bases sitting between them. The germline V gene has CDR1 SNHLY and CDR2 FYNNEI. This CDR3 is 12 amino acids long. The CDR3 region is CASSYSTYEQYF. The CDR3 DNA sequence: TGTGCCAGCAGCTACAGCACCTACGAGCAGTACTTC. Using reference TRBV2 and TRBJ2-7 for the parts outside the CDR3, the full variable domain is EPEVTQTPSHQVTQMGQEVILRCVPISNHLYFYWYRQILGQKVEFLVSFYNNEISEKSEIFDDQFSVERPDGSNFTLKIRSTKLEDSAMYFCASSYSTYEQYFGPGTRLTVT.

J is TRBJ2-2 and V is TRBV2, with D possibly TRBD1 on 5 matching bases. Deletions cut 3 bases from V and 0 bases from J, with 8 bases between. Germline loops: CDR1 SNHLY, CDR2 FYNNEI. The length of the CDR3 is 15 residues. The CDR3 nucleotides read TGTGCCAGCAGTGATCAGGGCACGAACACCGGGGAGCTGTTTTTT. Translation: CASSDQGTNTGELFF.

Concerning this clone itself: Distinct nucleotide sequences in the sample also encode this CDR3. The CDR3 DNA reads as TGTGCCAGCAGCGCCTTAGCGGGAGCCTACAATGAGCAGTTCTTC. It specifies CASSALAGAYNEQFF. The chain joins TRBV9 to TRBJ2-1, with 9 bases aligning to TRBD2. This CDR3 comprises 15 residues. The V and J ends lost 3 bases and 2 bases, in that order; junction bases with no gene match: 3. Germline V gene lookup returns CDR1 SGDLS and CDR2 YYNGEE.

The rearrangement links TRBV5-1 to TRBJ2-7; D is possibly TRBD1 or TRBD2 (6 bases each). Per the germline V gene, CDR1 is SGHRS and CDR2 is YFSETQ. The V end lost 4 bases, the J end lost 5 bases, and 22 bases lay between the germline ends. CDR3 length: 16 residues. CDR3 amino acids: CASSPPLGGLPNEQYF. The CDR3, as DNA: TGCGCCAGCAGCCCCCCTTTAGGGGGGCTGCCCAACGAGCAGTACTTC.

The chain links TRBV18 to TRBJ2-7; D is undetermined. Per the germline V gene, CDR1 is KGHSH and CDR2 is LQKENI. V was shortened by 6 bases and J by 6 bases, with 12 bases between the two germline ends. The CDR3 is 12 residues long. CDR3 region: CASSRLASEQYF. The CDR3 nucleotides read TGTGCCAGCTCGCGACTTGCCTCCGAGCAGTACTTC.

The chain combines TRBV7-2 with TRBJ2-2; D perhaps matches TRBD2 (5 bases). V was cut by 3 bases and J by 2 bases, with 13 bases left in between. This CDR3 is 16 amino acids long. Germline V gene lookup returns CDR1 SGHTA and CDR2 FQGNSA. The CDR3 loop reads CASSFRRTLNTGELFF. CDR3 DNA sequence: TGTGCCAGCAGCTTCCGTAGGACTCTAAACACCGGGGAGCTGTTTTTT.

DNA of the CDR3: TGTGCCAGCCGCAACGGTGGGGAGGGAGGCACTGAAGCTTTCTTT. Amino acid sequence: CASRNGGEGGTEAFF. This chain connects TRBV7-9 to TRBJ1-1, with D hard to call. The CDR3 has 15 residues. V lost 8 bases and J lost 4, with 20 bases in between. CDR1 and CDR2 (germline): SEHNR, FQNEAQ (reference sequence).

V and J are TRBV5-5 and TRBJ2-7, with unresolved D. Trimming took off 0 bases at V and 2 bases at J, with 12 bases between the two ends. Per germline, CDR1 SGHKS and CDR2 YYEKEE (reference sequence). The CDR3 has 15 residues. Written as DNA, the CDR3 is TGTGCCAGCAGCTTGGCCTACACTCACACCTACGAGCAGTACTTC. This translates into CASSLAYTHTYEQYF.

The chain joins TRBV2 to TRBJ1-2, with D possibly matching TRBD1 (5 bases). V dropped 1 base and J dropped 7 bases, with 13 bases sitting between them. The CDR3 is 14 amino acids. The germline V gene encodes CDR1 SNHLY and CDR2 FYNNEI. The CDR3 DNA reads TGTGCCAGCAGTGAAGTAGGCCAGGGCGCTGGCTACACCTTC. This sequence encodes CASSEVGQGAGYTF.

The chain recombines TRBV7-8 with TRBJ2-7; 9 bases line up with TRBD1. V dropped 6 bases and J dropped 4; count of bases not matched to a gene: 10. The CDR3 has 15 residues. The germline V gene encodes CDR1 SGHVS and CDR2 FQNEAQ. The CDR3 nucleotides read TGTGCCAGCAGACAACACGGACAGGGGAAATACGAGCAGTACTTC. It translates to CASRQHGQGKYEQYF.

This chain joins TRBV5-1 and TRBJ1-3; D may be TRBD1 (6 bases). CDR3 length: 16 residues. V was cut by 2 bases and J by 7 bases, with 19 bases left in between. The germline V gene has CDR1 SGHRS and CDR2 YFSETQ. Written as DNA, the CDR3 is TGCGCCAGCAGCTTATCCACAGGGTTCAGTAGGAACACCATATATTTT. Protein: CASSLSTGFSRNTIYF.

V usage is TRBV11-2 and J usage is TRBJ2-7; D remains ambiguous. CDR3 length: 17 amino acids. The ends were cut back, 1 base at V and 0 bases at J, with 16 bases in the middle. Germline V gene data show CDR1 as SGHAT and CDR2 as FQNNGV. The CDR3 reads CASSLGSLAVSSYEQYF. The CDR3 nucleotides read TGTGCCAGCAGCTTAGGGAGCCTTGCAGTGAGCTCCTACGAGCAGTACTTC.